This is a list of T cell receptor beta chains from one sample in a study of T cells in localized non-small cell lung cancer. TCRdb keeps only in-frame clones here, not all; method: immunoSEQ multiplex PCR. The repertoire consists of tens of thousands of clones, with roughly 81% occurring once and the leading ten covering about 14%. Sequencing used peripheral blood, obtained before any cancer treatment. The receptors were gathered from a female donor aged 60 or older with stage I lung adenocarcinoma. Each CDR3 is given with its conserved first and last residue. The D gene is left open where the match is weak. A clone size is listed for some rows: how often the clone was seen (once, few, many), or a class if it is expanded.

CASSPPRGQGGYTF,TGTGCCAGCTCACCACCGAGGGGACAGGGTGGCTACACCTTC,TRBD1,NA,TRBJ1-2,TRBV18
CASSPGQGPYNEQFF,TGCGCCAGCAGCCCCGGGCAGGGGCCTTACAATGAGCAGTTCTTC,NA,once,TRBJ2-1,TRBV4-1
CAWSSWAGREKLFF,TGTGCCTGGAGTTCATGGGCGGGAAGGGAAAAACTGTTTTTT,NA,NA,TRBJ1-4,TRBV30
CASKGQGETQYF,TGTGCCAGCAAGGGACAGGGGGAGACCCAGTACTTC,TRBD1,NA,TRBJ2-5,TRBV7-6
CASSERGYEQYF,TGTGCCAGCAGTGAACGGGGGTACGAGCAGTACTTC,NA,NA,TRBJ2-7,TRBV2
CASSLGTDKGTEAFF,TGTGCCAGCAGCTTAGGGACAGATAAGGGAACTGAAGCTTTCTTT,NA,NA,TRBJ1-1,TRBV11-2
CAISPTGTGGRNEQFF,TGTGCCATCAGCCCCACCGGGACAGGGGGAAGGAATGAGCAGTTCTTC,TRBD1,NA,TRBJ2-1,TRBV10-3
CASSVFVTTGAGGNTIYF,TGTGCCAGCAGTGTGTTCGTGACGACAGGGGCAGGTGGAAACACCATATATTTT,TRBD1,NA,TRBJ1-3,TRBV2
CASGRENTEAFF,TGTGCCAGCGGTCGGGAGAACACTGAAGCTTTCTTT,NA,NA,TRBJ1-1,TRBV7-9
CASSQGQGFNEKLFF,TGCGCCAGCAGCCAAGGACAGGGGTTTAATGAAAAACTGTTTTTT,TRBD1,NA,TRBJ1-4,TRBV4-1
CATKTMGIAYEQYF,TGTGCCACAAAAACGATGGGGATAGCCTACGAGCAGTACTTC,NA,NA,TRBJ2-7,TRBV30
CASSLLGSFPSNTEAFF,TGTGCCAGCAGCTTACTTGGCAGCTTCCCTTCGAACACTGAAGCTTTCTTT,NA,NA,TRBJ1-1,TRBV7-3
CASSPRWDNPGYTF,TGTGCCAGCAGCCCACGGTGGGATAACCCTGGCTACACCTTC,NA,few,TRBJ1-2,TRBV9
CASSNWGRDTEAFF,TGTGCCAGCAGCAATTGGGGGCGCGACACTGAAGCTTTCTTT,NA,medium-sized,TRBJ1-1,TRBV21-1
CASSIQGQETQYF,TGTGCCAGCAGCATACAGGGCCAAGAGACCCAGTACTTC,NA,few,TRBJ2-5,TRBV5-5
CAWSGQSEQYF,TGTGCCTGGAGTGGGCAGTCCGAGCAGTACTTC,NA,NA,TRBJ2-7,TRBV30
CASSIGSTGLRGYTF,TGTGCCAGTAGTATAGGATCCACAGGGTTAAGGGGCTACACCTTC,NA,NA,TRBJ1-2,TRBV19
CAWSVTYSNQPQHF,TGTGCCTGGAGTGTAACGTATAGCAATCAGCCCCAGCATTTT,NA,few,TRBJ1-5,TRBV30
CASSMRLAGSDEQYF,TGTGCCAGTAGTATGAGACTAGCGGGGAGTGACGAGCAGTACTTC,TRBD2,NA,TRBJ2-7,TRBV19
CASSLGTTGSGSYEQYF,TGCGCCAGCAGCTTGGGGACTACCGGAAGTGGTTCCTACGAGCAGTACTTC,NA,NA,TRBJ2-7,TRBV5-1
CASSQSRGFNTGELFF,TGTGCCAGCAGCCAATCTAGGGGGTTTAACACCGGGGAGCTGTTTTTT,NA,NA,TRBJ2-2,TRBV14
CASSEDRVVEAFF,TGTGCCAGCAGTGAGGACAGGGTGGTTGAAGCTTTCTTT,TRBD1,few,TRBJ1-1,TRBV25-1
CASSPSLEGVTYEQYF,TGTGCCAGCTCACCATCTCTAGAGGGGGTGACCTACGAGCAGTACTTC,NA,NA,TRBJ2-7,TRBV18
CASSLIGTGVNQETQYF,TGTGCCAGCAGCTTAATCGGGACAGGGGTTAATCAAGAGACCCAGTACTTC,TRBD1,NA,TRBJ2-5,TRBV7-3
CASSLKLAGLAGSYEQYF,TGTGCCAGCAGCTTAAAATTGGCCGGACTAGCGGGGTCCTACGAGCAGTACTTC,TRBD2,NA,TRBJ2-7,TRBV7-3
CASSDLPGNGYTF,TGTGCCAGCAGTGACTTGCCAGGGAATGGCTACACCTTC,NA,NA,TRBJ1-2,TRBV25-1